These 27 T cell receptor beta chains were sequenced from one sample in a study of glioma-infiltrating T cells after dendritic cell vaccination (dated by TCRdb to the mid-2010s). Receptor libraries were prepared by the immunoSEQ multiplex PCR assay. Held by TCRdb, this immuneACCESS table contains in-frame sequences only and omits some clones. Under half of the omission traces to an unresolved V gene where checked; the cause of the rest is unknown. The sample data list roughly 100,000 clones, and nearly 90% of these were observed just once. Approximately 3% of the sample goes to the ten largest clones. Interpreted using the paper, the time point label stands for: after dendritic cell vaccination, including at tumor progression/relapse. The source was blood, collected after dendritic cell vaccination. These receptors were collected from a human donor with glioblastoma.

This chain links TRBV5-6 with TRBJ1-1, with a possible D match to TRBD1 (5 bases). Trimming shortened V by 0 bases and J by 1 base, and 13 bases separated the two germline ends. CDR3 length equals 16 residues. From germline, CDR1 is SGHDT and CDR2 YYEEEE. The CDR3: CASSLDLDRSNTEAFF. The CDR3 DNA is TGTGCCAGCAGCTTGGATCTTGACAGATCGAACACTGAAGCTTTCTTT.

The chain couples TRBV30 to TRBJ1-2; a weak D match, TRBD1 (5 bases). This CDR3 spans 14 amino acids. The germline V gene encodes CDR1 GTSNPN and CDR2 SVGIG (reference sequence). V was cut by 3 bases and J by 4 bases, with 15 bases left in between. CDR3 region: CAWRASMTVYGYTF. CDR3 coding DNA: TGTGCCTGGAGGGCCAGCATGACAGTCTATGGCTACACCTTC.

In DNA form, the CDR3 reads TGTGCCAGTACTAGGATCGGGTCATCTCGTGAGCAGTTCTTC. It is translated as CASTRIGSSREQFF. The chain has TRBV19 and TRBJ2-1; D gene uncertain. Trimming cost V 7 bases and J 9 bases, with 19 bases left between them. Germline loops: CDR1 LNHDA, CDR2 SQIVND (reference sequence). The CDR3 length is 14 residues.

The chain couples TRBV5-6 to TRBJ2-5; TRBD1 agrees at 9 bases. Losses at the gene ends were 2 bases for V and 2 bases for J; bases not matched to a gene: 4. Per the germline V gene, CDR1 is SGHDT and CDR2 is YYEEEE. CDR3 length equals 15 residues. CDR3 DNA: TGTGCCAGCAGCTTAGGACAGGGGAGGCAAGAGACCCAGTACTTC. Its protein product is CASSLGQGRQETQYF.

The rearrangement uses TRBV10-3 and TRBJ1-4; no clear D gene. Trimming cost V 2 bases and J 8 bases, with 9 bases left between them. Germline values: CDR1 ENHRY, CDR2 SYGVKD. The CDR3 contains 13 residues. The CDR3 region has the DNA TGTGCCATCAGTGAGGGAGTCGAGGAAAAACTGTTTTTT. Its translation: CAISEGVEEKLFF.

CDR3 amino acids: CATSRAGNSGANVLTF. Here the CDR3 DNA reads TGTGCCACCAGCAGAGCAGGGAACTCTGGGGCCAACGTCCTGACTTTC. V usage is TRBV15 and J usage is TRBJ2-6, with D perhaps matching TRBD1 (5 bases). In germline, CDR1 is LNHNV, CDR2 YYDKDF (reference sequence). The V and J ends lost 1 base and 0 bases respectively, with 7 bases between them. The CDR3 is made up of 16 amino acids.

J is TRBJ1-2 and V is TRBV2, with D unclear. V was trimmed by 1 base and J by 8 bases, leaving 14 bases between them. Germline CDR1 is SNHLY and CDR2 is FYNNEI. The CDR3 extends over 14 amino acids. The CDR3 loop is CASSEGAGRRGYTF. Written as DNA, the CDR3 is TGTGCCAGCAGTGAAGGAGCGGGCCGCCGGGGCTACACCTTC.

The CDR3 DNA sequence: TGTGCCAGCAGCTTGTCGGGACAGGGACGGGGGACCCAGTACTTC. It yields the protein CASSLSGQGRGTQYF. The gene calls are TRBV5-4 and TRBJ2-5; 9 bases are shared with TRBD1. Germline V gene data show CDR1 as SGHNT and CDR2 as YYREEE (reference sequence). This CDR3 comprises 15 residues. After removal of 1 base from V and 7 bases from J, the junction contained 8 bases not matched to a gene.

V and J are TRBV5-6 and TRBJ1-2, with 10 bases that match TRBD1. V trimming: 4 bases; J trimming: 0 bases; junction bases outside the gene matches: 9. The CDR3 is made up of 17 amino acids. Per the germline V gene, CDR1 is SGHDT and CDR2 is YYEEEE. The CDR3 region has the DNA TGTGCCAGCAGCCGCGACAGGGGGCAATCCACTAACTATGGCTACACCTTC. It encodes CASSRDRGQSTNYGYTF. The full variable domain, rest sourced from reference TRBV5-6 and TRBJ1-2, is DAGVTQSPTHLIKTRGQQVTLRCSPKSGHDTVSWYQQALGQGPQFIFQYYEEEERQRGNFPDRFSGHQFPNYSSELNVNALLLGDSALYLCASSRDRGQSTNYGYTFGSGTRLTVV.

This chain joins TRBV5-1 and TRBJ1-1; TRBD1 agrees at 7 bases. J lost 0 bases, V lost 0 bases, and 8 bases had no gene match. There are 17 residues in the CDR3. Germline CDR1 reads SGHRS; CDR2 reads YFSETQ. CDR3 in amino acids: CASSLGQGGRMNTEAFF. CDR3 sequence (DNA): TGCGCCAGCAGCTTGGGACAGGGTGGCCGGATGAACACTGAAGCTTTCTTT.

The gene calls are TRBV7-9 and TRBJ2-1, with TRBD2 matching over 10 bases. Germline V gives CDR1 SEHNR, CDR2 FQNEAQ (reference sequence). V shed 5 bases, J shed 8 bases, and the junction held 6 bases outside the gene matches. The CDR3 covers 14 residues. The CDR3 reads CASSTSGGADEQFF. The CDR3 DNA reads TGTGCCAGCAGCACCAGCGGGGGGGCAGATGAGCAGTTCTTC.

The V call is TRBV19, the J call TRBJ1-2; 8 nucleotides line up with TRBD1. Trimming cost V 5 bases and J 7 bases; bases outside gene matches: 15. The CDR3 is made up of 16 amino acids. In germline, CDR1 is LNHDA, CDR2 SQIVND (reference sequence). CDR3 nucleotides: TGTGCCAGTAGTCCCCCCGGACAGGGACGATTCTCTGGCTACACCTTC. This translates into CASSPPGQGRFSGYTF.

V usage is TRBV18 and J usage is TRBJ1-2, with 9 bases aligning to TRBD1. The germline V gene has CDR1 KGHSH and CDR2 LQKENI. The CDR3 totals 14 residues. V was clipped by 6 bases and J by 2 bases; unmatched bases: 4. The CDR3 coding sequence is TGTGCCAGCTCTCCCGGGACAGGGAACTATGGCTACACCTTC. As protein: CASSPGTGNYGYTF.

The chain uses TRBV9 and TRBJ2-1; D is possibly TRBD2 (5 bases). Germline CDR1 is SGDLS and CDR2 is YYNGEE. The CDR3 spans 14 residues. Trimming cost V 5 bases and J 5 bases, with 14 bases left between them. CDR3 region: CASSYRVEDNEQFF. The CDR3 bases are TGTGCCAGCAGTTATAGGGTGGAGGACAATGAGCAGTTCTTC.

The chain recombines TRBV7-9 with TRBJ2-1; 11 bases are shared with TRBD2. Germline CDR1 and CDR2: SEHNR and FQNEAQ (reference sequence). The CDR3 spans 17 residues. Trimming cost V 5 bases and J 2 bases; bases outside gene matches: 8. The CDR3 spells CASSAGSGGGTYNEQFF. The CDR3 DNA reads as TGTGCCAGCAGCGCAGGTAGCGGGGGGGGCACCTACAATGAGCAGTTCTTC.

The chain employs TRBV5-1 and TRBJ2-1; 9 bases are shared with TRBD2. Trimming at V came to 0 bases and at J to 4 bases, leaving 8 bases not matched to a gene. The CDR3 contains 17 residues. Germline V gene sequence: CDR1 SGHRS, CDR2 YFSETQ. The CDR3 DNA sequence: TGCGCCAGCAGCTTGGCCGTCGGTGCGGGAGGGTACAATGAGCAGTTCTTC. Protein sequence: CASSLAVGAGGYNEQFF.

This clone occurred once. V gene TRBV30 combines with J gene TRBJ2-3; D call uncertain. Trimming took off 3 bases at V and 0 bases at J, with 4 bases between the two ends. The CDR3 is 12 amino acids. CDR1 is GTSNPN, CDR2 SVGIG, per germline (reference sequence). The CDR3 DNA sequence: TGTGCCTGGAGGACTAGCACAGATACGCAGTATTTT. Protein sequence: CAWRTSTDTQYF.

This clone has just one count. The chain has TRBV18 and TRBJ1-2; D perhaps matches TRBD1 (5 bases). Trimming pared 6 bases from V and 0 bases from J, leaving 14 bases between. This CDR3 spans 15 amino acids. Germline CDR1 reads KGHSH; CDR2 reads LQKENI. CDR3 in amino acids: CASSPQGHSNYGYTF. CDR3 DNA sequence: TGTGCCAGCTCTCCTCAAGGACACTCTAACTATGGCTACACCTTC.

This chain uses TRBV5-1 with TRBJ2-7, with a weak D call TRBD2 (5 bases). Between the trimmed V and J ends, which lost 5 bases and 5 bases, there was a span of 8 bases. The germline CDR1 and CDR2 sequences are SGHRS and YFSETQ. The CDR3 sequence is 11 residues long. The CDR3 bases are TGCGCCAGCAGGGCCGGGGACGAGCAGTACTTC. It translates to CASRAGDEQYF. The full variable domain, with the rest looked up from reference TRBV5-1 and TRBJ2-7, is KAGVTQTPRYLIKTRGQQVTLSCSPISGHRSVSWYQQTPGQGLQFLFEYFSETQRNKGNFPGRFSGRQFSNSRSEMNVSTLELGDSALYLCASRAGDEQYFGPGTRLTVT.

This clone was detected a few times. The genes are TRBV19 and TRBJ1-1, with a possible D match to TRBD1 (5 bases). Trimming stripped 8 bases from V and 5 bases from J, with 21 bases between. The CDR3 consists of 15 residues. Germline V lookup: CDR1 LNHDA, CDR2 SQIVND (reference sequence). DNA of the CDR3: TGTGCCAGTGGGGGTTTGAGCGGGAAAGAAACTGAAGCTTTCTTT. This gives the protein CASGGLSGKETEAFF.

Turning to this clone: At the DNA level, this CDR3 is encoded by other sequences in the same sample as well. The chain has TRBV4-1 and TRBJ2-3, with D perhaps TRBD1 (6 bases). V was trimmed by 4 bases and J by 2 bases, leaving 13 bases between them. Germline V gene data show CDR1 as MGHRA and CDR2 as YSYEKL. The CDR3 totals 15 residues. CDR3: CASSLTGILTDTQYF. In nucleotides, the CDR3 is TGCGCCAGCAGCCTCACAGGGATTCTCACAGATACGCAGTATTTT.

This clone was detected once. The chain employs TRBV5-1 and TRBJ2-1; 10 bases map to TRBD2. The germline CDR1 and CDR2 sequences are SGHRS and YFSETQ. Unmatched junction bases numbered 6, after V lost 3 bases and J lost 6 bases. There are 15 residues in the CDR3. CDR3: CASSSLAGGLNEQFF. The CDR3 DNA reads as TGCGCCAGCAGCTCCTTAGCGGGGGGACTCAATGAGCAGTTCTTC. The full variable domain, completed using reference TRBV5-1 and TRBJ2-1, is KAGVTQTPRYLIKTRGQQVTLSCSPISGHRSVSWYQQTPGQGLQFLFEYFSETQRNKGNFPGRFSGRQFSNSRSEMNVSTLELGDSALYLCASSSLAGGLNEQFFGPGTRLTVL.

The V call is TRBV2, the J call TRBJ1-1; tentatively, D is TRBD1 (6 bases). V lost 7 bases, J lost 4 bases, and 16 bases lay in between. Germline V CDR1 and CDR2: SNHLY, FYNNEI. This CDR3 has 14 residues. CDR3 in amino acids: CASNRGAVSTEAFF. The CDR3 DNA reads TGTGCCAGCAATCGGGGGGCGGTAAGCACTGAAGCTTTCTTT. Complete variable domain (other parts from reference TRBV2 and TRBJ1-1): EPEVTQTPSHQVTQMGQEVILRCVPISNHLYFYWYRQILGQKVEFLVSFYNNEISEKSEIFDDQFSVERPDGSNFTLKIRSTKLEDSAMYFCASNRGAVSTEAFFGQGTRLTVV.

As for this clone: The same CDR3 is also encoded by other DNA sequences in this sample. The J gene is TRBJ2-7, the V gene TRBV4-2, with TRBD2 matching 8 bases. CDR3 length equals 16 residues. V was clipped by 1 base and J by 0 bases; unmatched bases: 5. Germline V gene lookup returns CDR1 LGHNA and CDR2 YNFKEQ. In DNA, the CDR3 is TGTGCCAGCAGCCAAGTTACTAGCGGACTCTCCTACGAGCAGTACTTC. Protein: CASSQVTSGLSYEQYF.

J is TRBJ1-1 and V is TRBV5-1; possibly TRBD1 for D (6 bases). The CDR3 is made up of 15 amino acids. V was clipped by 3 bases and J by 0 bases, with 12 bases between them. Germline V CDR1 and CDR2: SGHRS, YFSETQ. The CDR3 DNA is TGCGCCAGCAGCTGGGAGGGACAAGTGAACACTGAAGCTTTCTTT. Translating it yields CASSWEGQVNTEAFF.

The chain employs TRBV6-6 and TRBJ2-3; 11 bases map to TRBD2. The germline gives CDR1 MNHNY, CDR2 SVGAGI (reference sequence). V lost 6 bases to trimming and J lost 4 bases; unmatched junction nucleotides: 9. The CDR3 extends over 16 amino acids. The CDR3 DNA reads as TGTGCCAGCAGCTTAAAGACTAGCGGGGTTCCAGATACGCAGTATTTT. Translated, it gives CASSLKTSGVPDTQYF.

The rearrangement joins TRBV5-4 to TRBJ1-6, with D maybe TRBD1 (5 bases). The V gene's germline CDR1 is SGHNT and CDR2 YYREEE (reference sequence). CDR3 length: 14 amino acids. Trimming cost V 10 bases and J 7 bases, with 18 bases left between them. The CDR3 loop reads CAGGEGLRNSPLHF. The CDR3 DNA reads TGTGCCGGCGGGGAGGGGCTTAGAAATTCACCCCTCCACTTT.